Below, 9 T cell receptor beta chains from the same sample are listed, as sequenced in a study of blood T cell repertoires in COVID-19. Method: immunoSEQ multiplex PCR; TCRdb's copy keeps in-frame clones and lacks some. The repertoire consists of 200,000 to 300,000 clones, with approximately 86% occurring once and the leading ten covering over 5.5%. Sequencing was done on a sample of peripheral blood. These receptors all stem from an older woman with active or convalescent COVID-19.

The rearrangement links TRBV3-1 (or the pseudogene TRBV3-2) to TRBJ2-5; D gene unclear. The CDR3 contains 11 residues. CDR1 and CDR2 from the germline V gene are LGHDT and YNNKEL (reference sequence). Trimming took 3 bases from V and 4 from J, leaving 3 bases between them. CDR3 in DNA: TGTGCCAGCAGCCAGCGAGAGACCCAGTACTTC. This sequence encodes CASSQRETQYF.

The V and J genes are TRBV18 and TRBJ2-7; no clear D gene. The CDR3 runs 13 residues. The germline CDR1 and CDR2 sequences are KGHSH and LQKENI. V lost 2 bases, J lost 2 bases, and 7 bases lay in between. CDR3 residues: CASSPSGTYEQYF. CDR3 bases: TGTGCCAGCTCACCATCAGGCACCTACGAGCAGTACTTC.

CDR3 DNA: TGCGCCAGCAGCCAAGTCTCTTCGCGGGGATGGGGAACAGATACGCAGTATTTT. Protein sequence: CASSQVSSRGWGTDTQYF. The chain carries TRBV4-1 and TRBJ2-3, with D perhaps TRBD2 (6 bases). The ends were cut back, 1 base at V and 3 bases at J, with 20 bases in the middle. The CDR3 is 18 amino acids. CDR1 is MGHRA and CDR2 is YSYEKL in the germline V gene.

This CDR3 reads CASSFRSTGPDTQYF. For the CDR3, the DNA is TGCGCCAGCAGTTTTCGTTCGACAGGCCCAGATACGCAGTATTTT. V is TRBV5-1 and J is TRBJ2-3; possibly TRBD1 for D (6 bases). V lost 5 bases, J lost 4 bases, and 17 bases lay in between. CDR1 is SGHRS and CDR2 is YFSETQ in the germline V gene. The CDR3 loop spans 15 amino acids. Combining the CDR3 with reference TRBV5-1 and TRBJ2-3 gives the whole variable domain KAGVTQTPRYLIKTRGQQVTLSCSPISGHRSVSWYQQTPGQGLQFLFEYFSETQRNKGNFPGRFSGRQFSNSRSEMNVSTLELGDSALYLCASSFRSTGPDTQYFGPGTRLTVL.

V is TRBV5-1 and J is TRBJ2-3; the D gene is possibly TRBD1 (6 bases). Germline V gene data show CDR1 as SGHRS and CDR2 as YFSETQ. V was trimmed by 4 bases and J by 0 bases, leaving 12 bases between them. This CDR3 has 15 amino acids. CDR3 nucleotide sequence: TGCGCCAGCAGCACCGACAGGCTGAGCACAGATACGCAGTATTTT. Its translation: CASSTDRLSTDTQYF.

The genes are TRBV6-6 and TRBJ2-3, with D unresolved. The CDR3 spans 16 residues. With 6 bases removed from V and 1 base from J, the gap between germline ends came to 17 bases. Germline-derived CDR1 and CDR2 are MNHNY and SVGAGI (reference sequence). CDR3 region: CASRPPQLGGTDTQYF. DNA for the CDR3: TGTGCCAGCAGGCCACCTCAGTTGGGCGGCACAGATACGCAGTATTTT.

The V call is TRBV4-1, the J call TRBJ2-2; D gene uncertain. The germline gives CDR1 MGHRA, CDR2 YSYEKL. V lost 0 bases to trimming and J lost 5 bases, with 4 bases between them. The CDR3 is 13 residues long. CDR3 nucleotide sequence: TGCGCCAGCAGCCAAGAGTATACCGGGGAGCTGTTTTTT. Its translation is CASSQEYTGELFF.

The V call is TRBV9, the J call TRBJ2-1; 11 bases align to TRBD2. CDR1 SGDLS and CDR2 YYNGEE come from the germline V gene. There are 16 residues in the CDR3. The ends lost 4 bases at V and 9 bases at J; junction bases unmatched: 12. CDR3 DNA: TGTGCCAGCAGCAACCTAGCGGGAGGAATGTCAAGTGAGCAGTTCTTC. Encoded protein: CASSNLAGGMSSEQFF.

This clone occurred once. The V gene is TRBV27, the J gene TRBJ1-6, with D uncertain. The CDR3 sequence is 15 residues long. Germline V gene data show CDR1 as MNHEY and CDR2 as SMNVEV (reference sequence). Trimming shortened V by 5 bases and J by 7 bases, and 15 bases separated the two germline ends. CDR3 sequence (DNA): TGTGCCAGCAGTCCCTTTTCGGGTTTGAATTCACCCCTCCACTTT. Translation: CASSPFSGLNSPLHF.